The 32 T cell receptor beta chains given below trace back to one sample, sequenced in a study of CD8+ T cells in alopecia areata. Documented treatment: oral pan-JAK inhibitor, 5-10 mg twice daily. The sequencing template was cDNA reverse transcribed from extracted RNA. The table came from immunoSEQ multiplex PCR; TCRdb's copy has only in-frame clones and leaves some out. The sample carries around 180,000 clones, roughly 70% recorded once. This material consisted of CD4+ T cells sorted from blood, taken around week 50, from a patient treated with tofacitinib. The receptors shown here come from a human donor with alopecia areata.

This clone has more than one count but fewer than ten. The V and J genes are TRBV14 and TRBJ1-6; D unclear. This CDR3 contains 12 residues. Deletions cut 3 bases from V and 7 bases from J, with 4 bases between. Germline loops: CDR1 SGHDN, CDR2 FVKESK. The CDR3, as DNA: TGTGCCAGCAGCCATGTGAATTCACCCCTCCACTTT. This codes for CASSHVNSPLHF. The variable domain in full, with the rest retrieved from reference TRBV14 and TRBJ1-6, is EAGVTQFPSHSVIEKGQTVTLRCDPISGHDNLYWYRRVMGKEIKFLLHFVKESKQDESGMPNNRFLAERTGGTYSTLKVQPAELEDSGVYFCASSHVNSPLHFGNGTRLTVT.

The chain couples TRBV28 to TRBJ2-7; the D is unclear. The CDR3 totals 12 residues. The germline CDR1 and CDR2 sequences are MDHEN and SYDVKM. The V and J ends lost 6 bases and 4 bases respectively, with 10 bases between them. DNA of the CDR3: TGTGCCAGCAGCCTTCTCGGGTACGAGCAGTACTTC. Amino acid sequence: CASSLLGYEQYF.

The chain uses TRBV5-4 and TRBJ1-6; a possible D gene is TRBD1 (5 bases). Germline CDR1 is SGHNT and CDR2 is YYREEE (reference sequence). V was clipped by 4 bases and J by 0 bases, with 14 bases between them. CDR3 length: 17 amino acids. CDR3 DNA: TGTGCCAGCAGCGGGACCTTCCCGAGCTCCTATAATTCACCCCTCCACTTT. Translated, it gives CASSGTFPSSYNSPLHF.

The chain has TRBV6-5 and TRBJ2-7, with 9 nucleotides matching TRBD1. CDR3 length: 15 amino acids. Per the germline V gene, CDR1 is MNHEY and CDR2 is SVGAGI. With 6 bases clipped from V and 3 bases from J, the junction kept 9 bases outside the gene matches. The CDR3 sequence: CASSSPDRGSYEQYF. The CDR3 nucleotides are TGTGCCAGCAGCTCCCCGGACAGGGGAAGCTACGAGCAGTACTTC.

The V gene is TRBV9, the J gene TRBJ1-2; D ambiguous. The CDR3 contains 15 residues. V lost 2 bases and J lost 4, with 15 bases in between. CDR1 and CDR2 (germline): SGDLS, YYNGEE. The chain's CDR3 is CASSVAGEVGYGYTF. For the CDR3, the DNA is TGTGCCAGCAGCGTCGCCGGGGAGGTCGGCTATGGCTACACCTTC. Drawing the rest from reference TRBV9 and TRBJ1-2, the complete variable domain is DSGVTQTPKHLITATGQRVTLRCSPRSGDLSVYWYQQSLDQGLQFLIQYYNGEERAKGNILERFSAQQFPDLHSELNLSSLELGDSALYFCASSVAGEVGYGYTFGSGTRLTVV.

On this clone itself: At one boundary the junction diverges from the germline segment, which might be a read error. The chain joins TRBV29-1 to TRBJ1-1; D may be TRBD1 (6 bases). The germline gives CDR1 SQVTM, CDR2 ANQGSEA. This CDR3 has 15 residues. The CDR3 DNA follows: TGCAGCGTTCAGGGGTGGGCAGAGCCTGACACTAAAGCTTTCTTT. Translating gives CSVQGWAEPDTKAFF.

V is TRBV11-2 and J is TRBJ2-5; no clear D gene. The length of the CDR3 is 17 residues. CDR1 and CDR2 from the germline V gene are SGHAT and FQNNGV. Trimming removed 1 base at V and 4 bases at J, with 19 bases between. The CDR3 DNA reads as TGTGCCAGCAGCTTAGCCTCGGCAGCAGTTCCGGGAGAGACCCAGTACTTC. Translation: CASSLASAAVPGETQYF. Full variable domain (rest looked up from reference TRBV11-2 and TRBJ2-5): EAGVAQSPRYKIIEKRQSVAFWCNPISGHATLYWYQQILGQGPKLLIQFQNNGVVDDSQLPKDRFSAERLKGVDSTLKIQPAKLEDSAVYLCASSLASAAVPGETQYFGPGTRLLVL.

This clone was seen more than once but under ten times. The chain combines TRBV29-1 with TRBJ2-3; TRBD2 aligns across 11 bases. The CDR3 is 15 residues long. CDR1 and CDR2 (germline): SQVTM, ANQGSEA. V shed 2 bases and J 6 bases; nucleotides not matched to a gene: 7. The CDR3 here is CSVEPPTSGADTQYF. DNA for the CDR3: TGCAGCGTTGAACCCCCGACTAGCGGGGCTGATACGCAGTATTTT.

The CDR3 region has the DNA TGTGCCAGCAAGGGCGGCAGCTCCTATAATTCACCCCTCCACTTT. This translates into CASKGGSSYNSPLHF. The gene calls are TRBV28 and TRBJ1-6; D remains unclear. Germline V CDR1 and CDR2: MDHEN, SYDVKM. The CDR3 runs to 15 residues. The V end lost 7 bases, the J end lost 0 bases, and 10 bases lay between the germline ends.

The rearrangement uses TRBV18 and TRBJ1-2; 8 bases map to TRBD1. Per germline, CDR1 KGHSH and CDR2 LQKENI. The CDR3 runs 13 residues. Germline trimming cut 5 bases from V and 7 bases from J; bases unmatched to any gene: 6. CDR3 protein: CASSLPDRGGYTF. The CDR3, as DNA: TGTGCCAGCTCATTGCCCGACAGGGGTGGCTACACCTTC.

This clone was seen a handful of times. The rearrangement uses TRBV29-1 and TRBJ1-2; perhaps TRBD1 as D (5 bases). V dropped 4 bases and J dropped 3 bases, with 9 bases sitting between them. Germline CDR1 is SQVTM and CDR2 is ANQGSEA. The CDR3 extends over 12 amino acids. CDR3 amino acids: CSVADRDYGYTF. CDR3 DNA sequence: TGCAGCGTTGCCGACAGAGACTATGGCTACACCTTC.

This chain joins TRBV27 and TRBJ1-5; D call uncertain. V was clipped by 3 bases and J by 3 bases, with 6 bases between them. The CDR3 totals 13 residues. CDR1 and CDR2 (germline): MNHEY, SMNVEV (reference sequence). CDR3 sequence reads: CASSLHLNQPQHF. CDR3 DNA: TGTGCCAGCAGTTTGCATCTCAATCAGCCCCAGCATTTT.

The rearrangement uses TRBV29-1 and TRBJ1-5; TRBD1 agrees at 12 bases. This CDR3 is 13 amino acids long. After removal of 7 bases from V and 6 bases from J, the junction contained 4 bases not matched to a gene. Germline values: CDR1 SQVTM, CDR2 ANQGSEA. The CDR3 loop reads CSAGQGAGQPQHF. The CDR3 DNA reads TGCAGCGCGGGACAGGGGGCGGGTCAGCCCCAGCATTTT.

The rearrangement uses TRBV11-3 and TRBJ1-1; 9 bases map to TRBD1. V lost 5 bases and J lost 5; bases outside the gene matches: 12. The germline V gene has CDR1 SGHNT and CDR2 YENEEA. The CDR3 is 16 residues long. DNA for the CDR3: TGTGCCAGCAGCCCAAGGCGGGACAGGGAGAAAACTGAAGCTTTCTTT. Translated, it gives CASSPRRDREKTEAFF. Variable domain in full (rest from reference TRBV11-3 and TRBJ1-1): EAGVVQSPRYKIIEKKQPVAFWCNPISGHNTLYWYLQNLGQGPELLIRYENEEAVDDSQLPKDRFSAERLKGVDSTLKIQPAELGDSAVYLCASSPRRDREKTEAFFGQGTRLTVV.

The genes are TRBV4-3 and TRBJ1-2; TRBD1 matches at 9 bases. With 0 bases clipped from V and 5 bases from J, the junction kept 4 bases outside the gene matches. CDR1 LGHNA and CDR2 YSLEER come from the germline V gene. The CDR3 length is 15 residues. The CDR3 region is CASSQEGTGRYGYTF. As DNA, the CDR3 is TGCGCCAGCAGCCAAGAAGGGACAGGGAGGTATGGCTACACCTTC.

J is TRBJ2-7 and V is TRBV29-1; 8 nucleotides match TRBD1. The CDR3 covers 11 residues. The germline V gene encodes CDR1 SQVTM and CDR2 ANQGSEA. With 7 bases clipped from V and 6 bases from J, the junction kept 5 bases outside the gene matches. Written as DNA, the CDR3 is TGCAGCGCCAGACAGGGGCTCGAGCAGTACTTC. Its translation is CSARQGLEQYF.

The CDR3 loop reads CASSPRQGWSDGYTF. In nucleotides, the CDR3 is TGTGCCAGCAGCCCCAGACAGGGATGGTCGGATGGCTACACCTTC. V is TRBV9 and J is TRBJ1-2; 7 bases agree with TRBD1. CDR3 length equals 15 residues. The germline gives CDR1 SGDLS, CDR2 YYNGEE. V shed 4 bases and J 6 bases; nucleotides not matched to a gene: 12.

The CDR3 nucleotides read TGTGCCAGCAGCTTAGTTGGCACAGATACGCAGTATTTT. It specifies CASSLVGTDTQYF. V usage is TRBV7-7 and J usage is TRBJ2-3; no clear D gene. Trimming pared 1 base from V and 1 base from J, leaving 3 bases between. CDR1 is SSHAT, CDR2 FNYEAQ, per germline (reference sequence). The CDR3 loop spans 13 amino acids.

The CDR3 coding sequence is TGTGCCGGCGCGCAGGGTATTTCCTACGAGCAGTACTTC. This gives the protein CAGAQGISYEQYF. The chain uses TRBV10-3 and TRBJ2-7; maybe TRBD1 (5 bases). Germline V CDR1 and CDR2: ENHRY, SYGVKD. The CDR3 consists of 13 residues. Deletions cut 11 bases from V and 1 base from J, with 15 bases between.

The chain couples TRBV5-1 to TRBJ1-1, with a possible D match to TRBD1 (5 bases). The CDR3 extends over 13 amino acids. Trimming took 7 bases from V and 6 from J, leaving 16 bases between them. Per the germline V gene, CDR1 is SGHRS and CDR2 is YFSETQ. CDR3 bases: TGCGCCAGCGGATCAGGAGGGGCGGCTGAAGCTTTCTTT. Protein sequence: CASGSGGAAEAFF.

The chain employs TRBV29-1 and TRBJ1-1; 9 nucleotides match TRBD1. V lost 6 bases, J lost 0 bases, and 2 bases stayed unmatched. The CDR3 extends over 13 amino acids. CDR1 SQVTM and CDR2 ANQGSEA come from the germline V gene. The CDR3 DNA sequence: TGCAGCGTCTGGACAGGGGTGAACACTGAAGCTTTCTTT. Its translation: CSVWTGVNTEAFF.

The genes are TRBV7-2 and TRBJ2-1; TRBD2 matches 7 bases. After removal of 5 bases from V and 8 bases from J, the junction contained 0 bases not matched to a gene. Germline CDR1 and CDR2: SGHTA and FQGNSA. The CDR3 sequence is 11 residues long. CDR3 sequence: CASSREDEQFF. The DNA of the CDR3 is TGTGCCAGCAGCCGGGAGGATGAGCAGTTCTTC. The full variable domain, in which reference TRBV7-2 and TRBJ2-1 provide the parts outside the CDR3, is GAGVSQSPSNKVTEKGKDVELRCDPISGHTALYWYRQSLGQGLEFLIYFQGNSAPDKSGLPSDRFSAERTGGSVSTLTIQRTQQEDSAVYLCASSREDEQFFGPGTRLTVL.

This chain joins TRBV4-1 and TRBJ1-1; D not certain. Germline loops: CDR1 MGHRA, CDR2 YSYEKL. The CDR3 has 15 amino acids. V lost 0 bases to trimming and J lost 1 base, with 9 bases between them. CDR3 protein: CASSQERFGNTEAFF. The CDR3 bases are TGCGCCAGCAGCCAAGAGAGGTTCGGGAACACTGAAGCTTTCTTT.

V usage is TRBV30 and J usage is TRBJ2-7; maybe TRBD1 (5 bases). Trimming removed 5 bases at V and 3 bases at J, with 11 bases between. The CDR3 loop spans 12 amino acids. Per the germline V gene, CDR1 is GTSNPN and CDR2 is SVGIG (reference sequence). In DNA form, the CDR3 reads TGTGCCTGGGGGTCTCAGGGCTACGAGCAGTACTTC. It translates to CAWGSQGYEQYF.

The chain uses TRBV5-1 and TRBJ2-7; D not resolved. In germline, CDR1 is SGHRS, CDR2 YFSETQ. The CDR3 length is 14 residues. The germline V and J ends were trimmed by 0 bases and 3 bases, with 10 bases remaining between them. The CDR3 DNA reads as TGCGCCAGCAGCTTGGAGGGTCGGAGCTACGAGCAGTACTTC. It specifies CASSLEGRSYEQYF.

The chain employs TRBV4-1 and TRBJ2-1; no definite D call. This CDR3 comprises 13 residues. The V gene lost 4 bases and the J gene lost 10 bases, with 14 bases spanning the gap. Germline CDR1 reads MGHRA; CDR2 reads YSYEKL. In DNA, the CDR3 is TGCGCCAGCAGCCTTTTAAAAATCGGGGAGCAGTTCTTC. It yields the protein CASSLLKIGEQFF.

This clone was seen a handful of times. The CDR3 sequence: CASSITSNQPQHF. CDR3 nucleotide sequence: TGTGCCAGTAGTATTACCAGCAATCAGCCCCAGCATTTT. This chain joins TRBV19 and TRBJ1-5; D uncertain. The V gene lost 3 bases and the J gene lost 1 base, with 4 bases spanning the gap. This CDR3 is 13 amino acids long. Germline CDR1 is LNHDA and CDR2 is SQIVND (reference sequence).

The chain employs TRBV30 and TRBJ2-1; D is unclear. V was cut by 4 bases and J by 3 bases, with 13 bases left in between. Per the germline V gene, CDR1 is GTSNPN and CDR2 is SVGIG (reference sequence). CDR3 size: 14 residues. CDR3 protein: CAWTASGLYNEQFF. The CDR3 bases are TGTGCCTGGACCGCCTCGGGCCTCTACAATGAGCAGTTCTTC.

The chain recombines TRBV5-1 with TRBJ1-1, with 8 bases lining up with TRBD1. Germline V gives CDR1 SGHRS, CDR2 YFSETQ. V shed 4 bases, J shed 9 bases, and the junction held 11 bases outside the gene matches. This CDR3 spans 14 amino acids. CDR3 sequence: CASSPVADRVQAFF. The CDR3 bases are TGCGCCAGCAGCCCGGTAGCGGACAGGGTGCAAGCTTTCTTT.

The rearrangement uses TRBV5-6 and TRBJ2-7, with no clear D. Trimming took 4 bases from V and 2 from J, leaving 10 bases between them. Germline V gene sequence: CDR1 SGHDT, CDR2 YYEEEE. There are 13 residues in the CDR3. CDR3 sequence reads: CASSTTGTYEQYF. The CDR3 DNA follows: TGTGCCAGCAGCACGACTGGGACCTACGAGCAGTACTTC. Variable domain in full (rest from reference TRBV5-6 and TRBJ2-7): DAGVTQSPTHLIKTRGQQVTLRCSPKSGHDTVSWYQQALGQGPQFIFQYYEEEERQRGNFPDRFSGHQFPNYSSELNVNALLLGDSALYLCASSTTGTYEQYFGPGTRLTVT.

This chain joins TRBV11-2 and TRBJ2-5, with 7 bases matching TRBD1. V dropped 0 bases and J dropped 4; count of bases not matched to a gene: 11. From germline, CDR1 is SGHAT and CDR2 FQNNGV. The CDR3 is made up of 17 amino acids. CDR3: CASSLDSERGRGETQYF. CDR3 bases: TGTGCCAGCAGCTTAGATTCAGAAAGGGGGCGCGGAGAGACCCAGTACTTC.

The chain carries TRBV6-5 and TRBJ1-5, with D possibly matching TRBD1 (6 bases). Germline assignment: CDR1 MNHEY and CDR2 SVGAGI. The CDR3 has 13 residues. Trimming pared 5 bases from V and 5 bases from J, leaving 10 bases between. This chain's CDR3 is CASSEDRYQPQHF. CDR3 coding DNA: TGTGCCAGCAGTGAGGACAGATATCAGCCCCAGCATTTT.